The entry below gives a single T cell receptor beta chain sequence along with its context. These data are taken from a study of PD-L1 blockade in urothelial cancer. Clones were sequenced by immunoSEQ multiplex PCR, and TCRdb holds only the in-frame ones, with some missing. The sample consists of tens of thousands of clones, 80% to 90% of them appearing once. The CDR3 loop spans 15 amino acids. CDR1 KGHSH and CDR2 LQKENI come from the germline V gene. The ends lost 6 bases at V and 2 bases at J; junction bases unmatched: 9. The V call is TRBV18, the J call TRBJ1-2; 7 positions match TRBD1. This clonotype was obtained from a man aged 60-69 years with urothelial cancer. Sequences were derived from PBMCs, sampled around atezolizumab (anti-PD-L1) treatment. The CDR3 spells CASSLLQGPNYGYTF. The CDR3 DNA is TGTGCCAGCTCCCTCCTACAGGGGCCCAACTATGGCTACACCTTC.